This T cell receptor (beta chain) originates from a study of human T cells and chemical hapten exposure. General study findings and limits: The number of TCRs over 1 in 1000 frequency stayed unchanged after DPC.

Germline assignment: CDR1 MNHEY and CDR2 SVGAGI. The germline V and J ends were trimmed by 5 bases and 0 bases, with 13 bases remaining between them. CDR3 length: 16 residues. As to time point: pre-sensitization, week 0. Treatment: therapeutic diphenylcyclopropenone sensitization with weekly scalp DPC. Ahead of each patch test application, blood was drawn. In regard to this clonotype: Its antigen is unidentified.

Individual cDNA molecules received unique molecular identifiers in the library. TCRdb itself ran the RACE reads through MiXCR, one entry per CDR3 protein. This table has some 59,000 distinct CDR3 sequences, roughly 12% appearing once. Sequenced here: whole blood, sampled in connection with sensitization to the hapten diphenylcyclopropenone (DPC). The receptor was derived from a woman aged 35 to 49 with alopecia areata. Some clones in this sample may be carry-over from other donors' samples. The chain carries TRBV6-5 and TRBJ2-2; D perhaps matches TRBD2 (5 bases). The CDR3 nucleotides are TGTGCCAGCAGTACCCAAGAGGAGGCGAACACCGGGGAGCTGTTTTTT. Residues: CASSTQEEANTGELFF.